The 9 T cell receptor beta chains below come from one sample, sequenced in a study of blood T cell repertoires in COVID-19. The repertoire was sequenced with immunoSEQ multiplex PCR; TCRdb's copy has only in-frame clones and lacks some. Counted here are about 71,000 clones, 80% to 90% occurring once; the ten biggest clones make up roughly 2.6%. Sequencing was performed on peripheral blood. The receptors come from a man in his fifties with acute or convalescent COVID-19.

This chain links TRBV4-2 with TRBJ2-7, with D perhaps matching TRBD2 (6 bases). Germline CDR1 LGHNA, CDR2 YNFKEQ. The CDR3 is 17 amino acids. V dropped 0 bases and J dropped 3 bases, with 18 bases sitting between them. The CDR3 DNA is TGTGCCAGCAGCCAAGATTGGGGGGAACACGTTAGCTACGAGCAGTACTTC. Protein product: CASSQDWGEHVSYEQYF.

The rearrangement uses TRBV7-9 and TRBJ1-1; the match to TRBD1 covers 8 bases. This CDR3 contains 15 residues. The V gene end was trimmed by 2 bases and the J gene end by 4 bases; junction bases not matched to a gene: 6. CDR1 and CDR2 (germline): SEHNR, FQNEAQ (reference sequence). In DNA, the CDR3 is TGTGCCAGCAGCTTACAGGGGGCGCGTTCCACTGAAGCTTTCTTT. Translated: CASSLQGARSTEAFF.

This clone showed up just once. The chain is built from TRBV5-5 and TRBJ2-1, with 9 bases that match TRBD1. CDR3 length: 15 amino acids. V was clipped by 4 bases and J by 9 bases; unmatched bases: 11. The germline V gene has CDR1 SGHKS and CDR2 YYEKEE (reference sequence). This CDR3 reads CASSKPGTGNPEQFF. DNA of the CDR3: TGTGCCAGCAGCAAACCCGGGACAGGGAATCCTGAGCAGTTCTTC. The variable domain in full, completed from reference TRBV5-5 and TRBJ2-1, reads DAGVTQSPTHLIKTRGQQVTLRCSPISGHKSVSWYQQVLGQGPQFIFQYYEKEERGRGNFPDRFSARQFPNYSSELNVNALLLGDSALYLCASSKPGTGNPEQFFGPGTRLTVL.

This clone was detected once. The chain has TRBV14 and TRBJ2-5, with 8 bases fitting TRBD1. Germline values: CDR1 SGHDN, CDR2 FVKESK. J was trimmed by 5 bases and V by 3 bases; bases with no gene match: 8. The CDR3 is 15 residues long. CDR3: CASSHQSHRGETQYF. The CDR3 DNA reads as TGTGCCAGCAGCCACCAGTCGCACAGGGGGGAGACCCAGTACTTC. Together with reference TRBV14 and TRBJ2-5, the CDR3 gives the full variable domain: EAGVTQFPSHSVIEKGQTVTLRCDPISGHDNLYWYRRVMGKEIKFLLHFVKESKQDESGMPNNRFLAERTGGTYSTLKVQPAELEDSGVYFCASSHQSHRGETQYFGPGTRLLVL.

In its sample, this clone was seen once. This sequence joins TRBV30 and TRBJ2-1; 8 bases align to TRBD2. Trimming cost V 0 bases and J 5 bases; bases outside gene matches: 9. This CDR3 region has 16 residues. CDR1 GTSNPN and CDR2 SVGIG come from the germline V gene (reference sequence). Here the CDR3 DNA reads TGTGCCTGGAGTGTGCCTCTCGGGAGGGCCAACAATGAGCAGTTCTTC. It codes for CAWSVPLGRANNEQFF.

CDR3 bases: TGTGCCAGCAGTTTACTATACCGCACAGATACGCAGTATTTT. The encoded protein is CASSLLYRTDTQYF. The rearrangement uses TRBV27 and TRBJ2-3, with unresolved D. CDR1 MNHEY and CDR2 SMNVEV come from the germline V gene (reference sequence). The CDR3 is 14 residues long. The V end lost 2 bases, the J end lost 1 base, and 7 bases lay between the germline ends.

V gene TRBV27 combines with J gene TRBJ1-3, with a possible D match to TRBD1 (5 bases). There are 16 residues in the CDR3. V was pared by 2 bases and J by 2 bases, with 13 bases between. From germline, CDR1 is MNHEY and CDR2 SMNVEV (reference sequence). The CDR3 nucleotides read TGTGCCAGCAGTTTAGCGGGGGATGGGACTGGAAACACCATATATTTT. Encoded protein: CASSLAGDGTGNTIYF.

The V and J genes are TRBV10-3 and TRBJ1-2, with D hard to call. Deletions cut 0 bases from V and 2 bases from J, with 7 bases between. There are 14 residues in the CDR3. The germline V gene encodes CDR1 ENHRY and CDR2 SYGVKD. The CDR3 region has the DNA TGTGCCATCAGTGAGTCGAGAGAGAACTATGGCTACACCTTC. Amino acids: CAISESRENYGYTF.

The genes are TRBV6-2 or TRBV6-3 and TRBJ1-1; TRBD1 might be the D (5 bases). The CDR3 length is 13 residues. The germline V and J ends were trimmed by 3 bases and 1 base, with 6 bases remaining between them. From germline, CDR1 is MNHEY and CDR2 SVGEGT. The CDR3 bases are TGTGCCAGCAGTTATAGGGGGAACACTGAAGCTTTCTTT. It is translated as CASSYRGNTEAFF.